In this sample, the clone carrying this T cell receptor (beta chain) turned up a few times. This entry belongs to a study of blood T cell repertoires in COVID-19. Looking at the study overall: COVID-19 samples from acute and convalescent phases originated in the United States, Italy and Spain. The analysed material was cDNA or gDNA that came from T cells, B-cell-depleted T cells, or PBMCs.

The CDR3 is made up of 15 amino acids. Per the germline V gene, CDR1 is LGHDT and CDR2 is YNNKEL (reference sequence). Between the trimmed V and J ends, which lost 1 base and 4 bases, there was a span of 10 bases. Enrollment of patients from Seattle took place during active infection, with longitudinal follow-up. Authors' methods: Amplified reference gene primers provided the basis for estimating nucleated cell counts. Assay used: immunoSEQ multiplex PCR; TCRdb lists only in-frame clones, some missing. That table is the source of V, J and clone size, and D and trimming were worked out from the DNA. The table shows about 230,000 clones, with more than 75% occurring only once.

The sequence was collected from a man between 45 and 60 years old with COVID-19, enrolled during active disease. V is TRBV3-1 (or the pseudogene TRBV3-2) and J is TRBJ2-2, with D possibly TRBD2 on 6 matching bases. Sequenced sample: peripheral blood. CDR3 in amino acids: CASSQGGIGTGELFF. For the CDR3, the DNA is TGTGCCAGCAGCCAAGGCGGGATCGGCACCGGGGAGCTGTTTTTT.